This T cell receptor (beta chain) was identified in a study of beta chain features in type 1 diabetes. General observations from the study: Across all four CD4+ subsets, people with type 1 diabetes showed modestly shorter TCRB CDR3s.

In its sample, this clone was seen a few times. The antigen is unknown. Distinct nucleotide sequences in the sample also encode this CDR3. This CDR3 region has 14 residues. CDR1 SGHRS and CDR2 YFSETQ come from the germline V gene. The ends lost 4 bases at V and 4 bases at J; junction bases unmatched: 1. Reverse transcription of all isolated RNA meant that expressed TCRB transcripts were sequenced. The method was immunoSEQ multiplex PCR; TCRdb's version includes in-frame clones alone and lacks a portion of them. Among roughly 140,000 clones listed, approximately 10% were seen once. A heparinised blood draw that averaged roughly 110 mL was obtained once from each donor. A sort by CD45RO/CCR7/CD25/CD127/CD95/CD27 yielded CD4+ naive, central memory, regulatory and stem cell-like memory cells.

The chain employs TRBV5-1 and TRBJ2-2, with 10 bases matching TRBD2. This TCR was sampled from a man younger than 40 with type 1 diabetes. Sequences were obtained from central memory CD4+ T cells from blood. DNA of the CDR3: TGCGCCAGCAGCCGGACTAGCGGCACCGGGGAGCTGTTTTTT. Amino acid sequence: CASSRTSGTGELFF.